This entry lists 15 T cell receptor beta chains sequenced from one sample in a study of breast tumors, draining lymph nodes, adjacent tissues. One entry per CDR3 protein results from TCRdb running MiXCR on the multiplex PCR reads. The sample contains 20,000 to 30,000 distinct CDR3 sequences, 60% to 70% of which appear only once. The specimen sequenced was tumor-adjacent breast tissue. These TCRs come from a female donor with breast cancer. Some clones in this sample may be carry-over from other donors' samples.

The chain recombines TRBV6-1 with TRBJ2-7; 8 nucleotides align to TRBD2. CDR3 length equals 12 residues. The V gene's germline CDR1 is MNHNS and CDR2 SASEGT. The trim removed 7 bases at V and 6 bases at J, leaving 5 bases unmatched. The CDR3 DNA reads TGTGCCAGCACGGGGGGGGGCGCCGAGCAGTACTTC. This gives the protein CASTGGGAEQYF.

This sequence joins TRBV14 and TRBJ2-5, with D possibly matching TRBD2 (6 bases). In germline, CDR1 is SGHDN, CDR2 FVKESK. The CDR3 loop spans 13 amino acids. Trimming left V 8 bases short and J 4 bases short, with 14 bases between. The CDR3 protein is CASGWVGGETQYF. The CDR3 bases are TGTGCCAGCGGCTGGGTCGGGGGAGAGACCCAGTACTTC.

V usage is TRBV7-9 and J usage is TRBJ2-7; the match to TRBD1 covers 10 bases. The ends lost 5 bases at V and 9 bases at J; junction bases unmatched: 10. From germline, CDR1 is SEHNR and CDR2 FQNEAQ (reference sequence). The CDR3 spans 14 residues. The CDR3 protein is CASSPGWTGGTQYF. Here the CDR3 DNA reads TGTGCCAGCAGCCCTGGCTGGACAGGGGGGACGCAGTACTTC.

In its sample, this clonotype is medium-sized. The chain is built from TRBV7-9 and TRBJ1-2, with 10 bases aligning to TRBD1. Germline trimming cut 5 bases from V and 4 bases from J; bases unmatched to any gene: 7. This CDR3 comprises 15 residues. CDR1 and CDR2 (germline): SEHNR, FQNEAQ (reference sequence). The CDR3 DNA sequence: TGTGCCAGCAGCCCGGACAGGGGGGGGACCTATGGCTACACCTTC. Its protein is CASSPDRGGTYGYTF.

By sample fraction, this clonotype is medium-sized. V gene TRBV7-3 combines with J gene TRBJ2-7, with D perhaps TRBD1 or TRBD2 (6 bases each). V was trimmed by 1 base and J by 5 bases, leaving 15 bases between them. The CDR3 loop spans 15 amino acids. The germline CDR1 and CDR2 sequences are SGHTA and FQGTGA. The CDR3 region is CASSLMGGLLDEQYF. CDR3 bases: TGTGCCAGCAGCTTAATGGGGGGCCTGTTGGACGAGCAGTACTTC.

This chain connects TRBV3-1 to TRBJ2-7; D gene uncertain. Between the trimmed V and J ends, which lost 0 bases and 1 base, there was a span of 7 bases. The germline gives CDR1 LGHDT, CDR2 YNNKEL (reference sequence). This CDR3 region has 14 residues. CDR3 nucleotide sequence: TGTGCCAGCAGCCAAGAGGTTATATCCTACGAGCAGTACTTC. It translates to CASSQEVISYEQYF.

The gene calls are TRBV20-1 and TRBJ2-5; weak D call: TRBD2 (5 bases). The V and J ends lost 6 bases and 2 bases respectively, with 13 bases between them. The CDR3 runs to 13 residues. In germline, CDR1 is DFQATT, CDR2 SNEGSKA (reference sequence). The CDR3 DNA reads TGCAGTGCCCTGGGGAGCGGTCAAGAGACCCAGTACTTC. Amino acid sequence: CSALGSGQETQYF.

This sequence joins TRBV7-9 and TRBJ2-5, with D unclear. V was cut by 0 bases and J by 0 bases, with 11 bases left in between. The CDR3 totals 16 residues. Germline V gene data show CDR1 as SEHNR and CDR2 as FQNEAQ (reference sequence). The CDR3 sequence: CASSLAGLKYQETQYF. The CDR3 nucleotides read TGTGCCAGCAGCTTAGCAGGCCTAAAGTACCAAGAGACCCAGTACTTC.

V usage is TRBV7-9 and J usage is TRBJ2-3; TRBD2 aligns across 9 bases. J lost 3 bases, V lost 3 bases, and 4 bases had no gene match. This CDR3 contains 15 residues. Germline V gene sequence: CDR1 SEHNR, CDR2 FQNEAQ (reference sequence). CDR3 coding DNA: TGTGCCAGCAGCTTTATAGCGGGAGTGACAGATACGCAGTATTTT. Its translation: CASSFIAGVTDTQYF.

This clonotype was seen only once. The rearrangement links TRBV5-1 to TRBJ2-1, with D tentatively TRBD2 (6 bases). CDR3 length: 14 amino acids. The V end lost 4 bases, the J end lost 10 bases, and 18 bases lay between the germline ends. Per the germline V gene, CDR1 is SGHRS and CDR2 is YFSETQ. Here the CDR3 reads CASSVPGVSGEQFF. The CDR3 bases are TGCGCCAGCAGCGTGCCGGGGGTTTCCGGAGAGCAGTTCTTC.

The chain combines TRBV11-3 with TRBJ2-1, with D possibly being TRBD2 (6 bases). Germline loops: CDR1 SGHNT, CDR2 YENEEA. The CDR3 is 15 residues long. Trimming removed 2 bases at V and 0 bases at J, with 8 bases between. CDR3 in DNA: TGTGCCAGCAGCTTAAAGACTAGCTCCTACAATGAGCAGTTCTTC. It specifies CASSLKTSSYNEQFF.

The J gene is TRBJ2-3, the V gene TRBV5-1, with TRBD2 matching over 8 bases. J gave up 7 bases and V 0 bases, and 10 bases lay outside the gene matches. The CDR3 runs 16 residues. CDR1 is SGHRS, CDR2 YFSETQ, per germline. In nucleotides, the CDR3 is TGCGCCAGCAGCTTGGCCAATATAAGCGGGAGAAATACGCAGTATTTT. Its protein is CASSLANISGRNTQYF. The entire variable domain, with the rest obtained from reference TRBV5-1 and TRBJ2-3, is as follows: KAGVTQTPRYLIKTRGQQVTLSCSPISGHRSVSWYQQTPGQGLQFLFEYFSETQRNKGNFPGRFSGRQFSNSRSEMNVSTLELGDSALYLCASSLANISGRNTQYFGPGTRLTVL.

A remark on this clonotype: A much larger clone is a single base away; this may be a read error. CDR3 region: CASSPGMDPLERYF. The CDR3 DNA is TGCGCCAGCAGCCCGGGCATGGATCCCCTCGAGCGGTACTTC. The gene calls are TRBV4-1 and TRBJ2-7; no definite D call. The CDR3 length is 14 residues. Germline V lookup: CDR1 MGHRA, CDR2 YSYEKL.

The chain has TRBV9 and TRBJ2-7; D may be TRBD2 (6 bases). V was trimmed by 0 bases and J by 1 base, leaving 11 bases between them. The CDR3 has 15 amino acids. Per germline, CDR1 SGDLS and CDR2 YYNGEE. The CDR3 loop is CASSVDWTTSYEQYF. The CDR3 DNA is TGTGCCAGCAGCGTAGATTGGACTACATCCTACGAGCAGTACTTC.

The chain uses TRBV2 and TRBJ2-7; tentative D call: TRBD1 (7 bases). The CDR3 sequence is 14 residues long. Deletions cut 7 bases from V and 3 bases from J, with 16 bases between. The germline CDR1 and CDR2 sequences are SNHLY and FYNNEI. The CDR3 sequence: CASIRGTAGYEQYF. The CDR3 region has the DNA TGTGCCAGCATCAGGGGGACAGCGGGCTACGAGCAGTACTTC. The whole variable domain, remainder taken from reference TRBV2 and TRBJ2-7, is EPEVTQTPSHQVTQMGQEVILRCVPISNHLYFYWYRQILGQKVEFLVSFYNNEISEKSEIFDDQFSVERPDGSNFTLKIRSTKLEDSAMYFCASIRGTAGYEQYFGPGTRLTVT.